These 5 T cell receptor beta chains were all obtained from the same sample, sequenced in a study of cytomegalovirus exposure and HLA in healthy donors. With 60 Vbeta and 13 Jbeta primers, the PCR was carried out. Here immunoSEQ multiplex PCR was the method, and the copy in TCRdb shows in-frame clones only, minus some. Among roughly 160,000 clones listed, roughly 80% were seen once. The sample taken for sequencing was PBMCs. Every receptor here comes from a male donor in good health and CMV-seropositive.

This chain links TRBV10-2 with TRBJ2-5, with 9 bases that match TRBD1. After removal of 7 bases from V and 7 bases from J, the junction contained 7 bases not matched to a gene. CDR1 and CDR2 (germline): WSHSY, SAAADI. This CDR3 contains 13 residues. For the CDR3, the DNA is TGCGCCAGCAATACAGGGGGCGCGGGGACCCAGTACTTC. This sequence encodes CASNTGGAGTQYF.

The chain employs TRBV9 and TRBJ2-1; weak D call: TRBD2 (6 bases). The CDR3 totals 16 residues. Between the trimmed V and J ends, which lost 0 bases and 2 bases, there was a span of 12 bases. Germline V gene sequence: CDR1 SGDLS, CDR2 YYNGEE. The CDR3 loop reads CASSVGTTAPYNEQFF. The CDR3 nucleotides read TGTGCCAGCAGCGTAGGGACTACCGCACCCTACAATGAGCAGTTCTTC.

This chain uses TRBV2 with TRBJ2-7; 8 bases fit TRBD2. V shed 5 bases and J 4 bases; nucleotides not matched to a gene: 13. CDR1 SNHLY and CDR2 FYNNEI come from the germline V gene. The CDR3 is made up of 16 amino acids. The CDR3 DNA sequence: TGTGCCAGCAGTCTTCTCGGAAGCGGGAGATCGTACGAGCAGTACTTC. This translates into CASSLLGSGRSYEQYF.

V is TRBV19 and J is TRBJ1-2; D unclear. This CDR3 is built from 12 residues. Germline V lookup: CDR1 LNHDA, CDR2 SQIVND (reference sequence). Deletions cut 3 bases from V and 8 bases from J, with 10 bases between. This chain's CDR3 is CASSIFGYGYTF. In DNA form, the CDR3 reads TGTGCCAGTAGTATCTTCGGTTACGGCTACACCTTC.

The CDR3 sequence: CASSSAGSVREQFF. The CDR3 DNA reads TGTGCCAGCTCGTCTGCCGGGAGCGTACGTGAGCAGTTCTTC. The chain employs TRBV18 and TRBJ2-1, with D perhaps matching TRBD2 (6 bases). Trimming shortened V by 6 bases and J by 9 bases, and 18 bases separated the two germline ends. Germline V gene lookup returns CDR1 KGHSH and CDR2 LQKENI. The CDR3 consists of 14 residues.